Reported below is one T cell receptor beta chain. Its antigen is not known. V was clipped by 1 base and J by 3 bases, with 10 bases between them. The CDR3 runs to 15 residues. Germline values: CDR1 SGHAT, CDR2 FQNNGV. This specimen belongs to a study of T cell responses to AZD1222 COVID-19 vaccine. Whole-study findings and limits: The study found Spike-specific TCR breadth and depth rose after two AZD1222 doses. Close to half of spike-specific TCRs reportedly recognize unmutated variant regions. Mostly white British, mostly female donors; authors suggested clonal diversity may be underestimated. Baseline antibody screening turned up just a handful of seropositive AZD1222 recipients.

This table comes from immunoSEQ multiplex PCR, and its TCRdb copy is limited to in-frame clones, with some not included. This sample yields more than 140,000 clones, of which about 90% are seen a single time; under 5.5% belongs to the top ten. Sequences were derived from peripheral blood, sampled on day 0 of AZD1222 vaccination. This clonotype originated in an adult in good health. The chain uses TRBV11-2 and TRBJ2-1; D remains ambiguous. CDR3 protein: CASSLGAAYYNEQFF. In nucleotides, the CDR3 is TGTGCCAGCAGCTTAGGGGCAGCCTACTACAATGAGCAGTTCTTC.